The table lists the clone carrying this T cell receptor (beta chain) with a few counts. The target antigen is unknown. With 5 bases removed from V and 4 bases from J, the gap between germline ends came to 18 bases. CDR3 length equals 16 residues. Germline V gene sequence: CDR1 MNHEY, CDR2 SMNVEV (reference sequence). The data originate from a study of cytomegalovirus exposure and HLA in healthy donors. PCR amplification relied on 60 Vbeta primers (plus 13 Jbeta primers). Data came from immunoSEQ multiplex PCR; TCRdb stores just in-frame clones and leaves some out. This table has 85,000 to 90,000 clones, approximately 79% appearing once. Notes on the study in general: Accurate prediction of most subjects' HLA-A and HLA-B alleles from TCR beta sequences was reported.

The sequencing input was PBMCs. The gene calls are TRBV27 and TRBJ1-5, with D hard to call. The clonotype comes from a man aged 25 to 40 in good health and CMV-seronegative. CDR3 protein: CASSPNRVSFNQPQHF. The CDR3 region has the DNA TGTGCCAGCAGTCCTAACCGGGTTTCATTTAATCAGCCCCAGCATTTT.